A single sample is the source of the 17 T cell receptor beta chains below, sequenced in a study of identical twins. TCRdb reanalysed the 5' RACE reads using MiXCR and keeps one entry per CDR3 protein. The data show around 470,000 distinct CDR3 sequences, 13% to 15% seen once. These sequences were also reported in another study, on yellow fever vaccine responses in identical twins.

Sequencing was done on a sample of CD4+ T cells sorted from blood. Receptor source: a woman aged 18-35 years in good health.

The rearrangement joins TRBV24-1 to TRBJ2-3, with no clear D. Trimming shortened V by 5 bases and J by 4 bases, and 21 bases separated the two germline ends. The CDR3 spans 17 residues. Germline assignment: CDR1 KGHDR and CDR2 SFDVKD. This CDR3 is CATSAAPGRSLADTQYF. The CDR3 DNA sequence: TGTGCCACCAGTGCAGCCCCGGGCAGGAGCCTTGCAGATACGCAGTATTTT.

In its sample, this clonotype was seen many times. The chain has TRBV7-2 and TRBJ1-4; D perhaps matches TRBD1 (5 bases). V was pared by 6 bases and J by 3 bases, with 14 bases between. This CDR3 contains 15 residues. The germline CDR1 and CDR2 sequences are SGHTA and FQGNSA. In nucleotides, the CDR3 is TGTGCCAGCAGTTTCTACGGGGGACCTAATGAAAAACTGTTTTTT. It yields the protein CASSFYGGPNEKLFF. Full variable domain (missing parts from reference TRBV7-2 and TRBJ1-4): GAGVSQSPSNKVTEKGKDVELRCDPISGHTALYWYRQSLGQGLEFLIYFQGNSAPDKSGLPSDRFSAERTGGSVSTLTIQRTQQEDSAVYLCASSFYGGPNEKLFFGSGTQLSVL.

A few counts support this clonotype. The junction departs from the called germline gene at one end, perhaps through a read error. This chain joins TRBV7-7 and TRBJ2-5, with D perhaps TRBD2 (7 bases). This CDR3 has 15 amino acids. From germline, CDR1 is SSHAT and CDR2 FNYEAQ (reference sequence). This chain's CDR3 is CASSLGTTGAETQYF. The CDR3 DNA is TGTGCTAGCAGCTTAGGGACTACGGGGGCGGAGACCCAGTACTTC. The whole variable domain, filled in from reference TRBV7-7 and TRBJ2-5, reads GAGVSQSPRYKVTKRGQDVTLRCDPISSHATLYWYQQALGQGPEFLTYFNYEAQPDKSGLPSDRFSAERPEGSISTLTIQRTEQRDSAMYRCASSLGTTGAETQYFGPGTRLLVL.

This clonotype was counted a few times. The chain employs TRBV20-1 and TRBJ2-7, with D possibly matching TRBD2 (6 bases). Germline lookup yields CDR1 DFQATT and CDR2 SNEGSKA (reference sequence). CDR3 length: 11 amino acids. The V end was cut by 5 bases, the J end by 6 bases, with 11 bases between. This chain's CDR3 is CSAATTSEQYF. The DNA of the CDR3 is TGCAGTGCTGCGACGACTAGCGAGCAGTACTTC.

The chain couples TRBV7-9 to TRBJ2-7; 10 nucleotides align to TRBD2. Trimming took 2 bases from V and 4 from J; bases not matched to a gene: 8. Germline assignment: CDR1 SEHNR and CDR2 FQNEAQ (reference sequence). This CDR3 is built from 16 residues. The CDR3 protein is CASSLYSGGPPYEQYF. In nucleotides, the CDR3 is TGTGCCAGCAGCTTATATAGCGGGGGGCCTCCTTACGAGCAGTACTTC.

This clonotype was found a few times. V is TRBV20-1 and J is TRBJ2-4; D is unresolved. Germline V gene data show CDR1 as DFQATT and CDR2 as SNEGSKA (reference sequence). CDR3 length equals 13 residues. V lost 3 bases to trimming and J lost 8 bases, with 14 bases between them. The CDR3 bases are TGCAGTGCTAGCCGGAGTGCAAGGGACATTCAGTACTTC. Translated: CSASRSARDIQYF.

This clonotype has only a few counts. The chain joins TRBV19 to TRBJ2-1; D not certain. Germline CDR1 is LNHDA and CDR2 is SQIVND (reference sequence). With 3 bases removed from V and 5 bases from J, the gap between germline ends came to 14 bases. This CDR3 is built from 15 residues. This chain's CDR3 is CASSIGVIRDNEQFF. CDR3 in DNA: TGTGCCAGTAGTATTGGGGTGATTAGGGACAATGAGCAGTTCTTC. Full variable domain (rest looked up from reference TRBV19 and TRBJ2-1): DGGITQSPKYLFRKEGQNVTLSCEQNLNHDAMYWYRQDPGQGLRLIYYSQIVNDFQKGDIAEGYSVSREKKESFPLTVTSAQKNPTAFYLCASSIGVIRDNEQFFGPGTRLTVL.

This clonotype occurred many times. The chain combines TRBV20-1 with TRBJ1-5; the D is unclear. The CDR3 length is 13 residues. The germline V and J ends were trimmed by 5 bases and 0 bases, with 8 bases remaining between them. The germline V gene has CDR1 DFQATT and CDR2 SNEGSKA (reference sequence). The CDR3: CSAGVPSNQPQHF. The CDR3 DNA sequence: TGCAGTGCTGGGGTACCTAGCAATCAGCCCCAGCATTTT.

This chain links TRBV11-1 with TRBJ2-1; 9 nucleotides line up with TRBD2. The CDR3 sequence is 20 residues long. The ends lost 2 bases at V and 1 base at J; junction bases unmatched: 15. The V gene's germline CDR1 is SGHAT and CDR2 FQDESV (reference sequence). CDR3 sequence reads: CASSLTGTSWERESYNEQFF. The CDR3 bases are TGTGCCAGCAGCTTAACCGGGACTAGCTGGGAGAGGGAATCCTACAATGAGCAGTTCTTC.

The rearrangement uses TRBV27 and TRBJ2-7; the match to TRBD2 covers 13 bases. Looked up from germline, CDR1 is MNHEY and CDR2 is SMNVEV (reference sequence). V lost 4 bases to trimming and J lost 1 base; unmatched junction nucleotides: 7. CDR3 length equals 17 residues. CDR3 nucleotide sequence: TGTGCCAGCAGTTGGGGGGGACTAGCGGGGTCATCCTACGAGCAGTACTTC. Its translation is CASSWGGLAGSSYEQYF.

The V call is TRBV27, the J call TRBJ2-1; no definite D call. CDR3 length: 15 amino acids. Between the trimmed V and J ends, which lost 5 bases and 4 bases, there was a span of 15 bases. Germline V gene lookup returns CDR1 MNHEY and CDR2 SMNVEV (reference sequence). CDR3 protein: CASSGLSRGYNEQFF. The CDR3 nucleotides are TGTGCCAGCAGTGGTCTAAGTCGAGGTTACAATGAGCAGTTCTTC.

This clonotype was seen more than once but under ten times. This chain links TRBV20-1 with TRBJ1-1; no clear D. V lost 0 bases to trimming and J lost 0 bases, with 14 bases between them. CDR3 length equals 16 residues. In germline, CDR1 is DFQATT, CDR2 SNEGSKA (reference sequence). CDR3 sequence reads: CSARDPRRSMNTEAFF. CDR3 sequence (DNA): TGCAGTGCTAGAGATCCCCGACGATCGATGAACACTGAAGCTTTCTTT.

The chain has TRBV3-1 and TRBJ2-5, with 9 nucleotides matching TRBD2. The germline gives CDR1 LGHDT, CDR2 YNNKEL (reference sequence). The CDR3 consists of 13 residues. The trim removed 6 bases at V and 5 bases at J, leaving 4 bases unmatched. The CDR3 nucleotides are TGTGCCAGCAGGCGACTAGCGGCCGAGACCCAGTACTTC. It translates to CASRRLAAETQYF.

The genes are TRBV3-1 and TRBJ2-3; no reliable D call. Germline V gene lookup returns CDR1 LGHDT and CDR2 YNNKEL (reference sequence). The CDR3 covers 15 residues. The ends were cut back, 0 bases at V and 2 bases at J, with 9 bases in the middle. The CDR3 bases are TGTGCCAGCAGCCAAGAGGGGTGGCCCACAGATACGCAGTATTTT. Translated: CASSQEGWPTDTQYF.

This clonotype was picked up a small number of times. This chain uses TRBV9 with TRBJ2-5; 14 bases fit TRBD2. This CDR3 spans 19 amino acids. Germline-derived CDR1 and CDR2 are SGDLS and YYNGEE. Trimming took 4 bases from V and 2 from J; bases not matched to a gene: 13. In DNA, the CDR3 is TGTGCCAGCAGCTTCGGGACTAGCGGGGGTTATGGGATACAAGAGACCCAGTACTTC. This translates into CASSFGTSGGYGIQETQYF.

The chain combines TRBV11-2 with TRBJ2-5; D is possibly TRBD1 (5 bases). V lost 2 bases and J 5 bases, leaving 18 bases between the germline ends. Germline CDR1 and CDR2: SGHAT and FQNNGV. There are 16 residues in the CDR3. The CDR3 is CASSLIQGRRSETQYF. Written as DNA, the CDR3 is TGTGCCAGCAGCTTAATCCAGGGCCGCCGGTCGGAGACCCAGTACTTC.

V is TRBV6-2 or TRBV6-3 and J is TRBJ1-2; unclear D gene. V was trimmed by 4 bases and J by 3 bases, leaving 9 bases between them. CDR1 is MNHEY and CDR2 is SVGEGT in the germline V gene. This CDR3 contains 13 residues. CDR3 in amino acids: CASSLDGHYGYTF. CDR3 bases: TGTGCCAGCAGTTTGGACGGCCACTATGGCTACACCTTC.